The sample holds one count of the clone carrying this T cell receptor (beta chain). Deletions cut 5 bases from V and 1 base from J, with 6 bases between. The CDR3 runs to 13 residues. Germline values: CDR1 MNHEY, CDR2 SVGAGI. This record belongs to a study of blood T cell repertoires in COVID-19. Across the whole study: Whether acute or convalescent, the COVID-19 samples came from the United States, Italy and Spain. From T cells, B-cell-depleted T cells, or PBMCs came the material, which was cDNA or gDNA.

Original data processing: Estimation of nucleated cell counts relied on the amplification of reference gene primers. Sequenced by immunoSEQ multiplex PCR; TCRdb stores in-frame clones only, minus some. V, J and clone size are taken as reported in that table, and D and trimming were inferred from the DNA itself. The sample shows about 220,000 clones, roughly 87% of them seen only once. The sequenced material came from peripheral blood. The chain combines TRBV6-5 with TRBJ2-1; possible D gene TRBD2, 5 bases. This sequence was found in a man aged 35-49 years with active or convalescent COVID-19. The CDR3: CASSPGSYNEQFF. CDR3 coding DNA: TGTGCCAGCAGTCCGGGATCCTACAATGAGCAGTTCTTC.